These T cell receptor beta chains were read from a single sample in a study of T-cell memory formation after mild COVID-19. TCRdb reanalysed the 5' RACE reads using MiXCR and keeps one entry per CDR3 protein. Here the sample spans around 200,000 distinct CDR3 sequences, under 30% being singletons. The sequenced sample was PBMCs or a T cell subset sorted from them (not recorded which). The receptors were gathered from an adult woman who had mild COVID-19 (a few samples of this study predate the infection). Cell type and time point are not known. Both conserved end residues are part of each CDR3. A D gene is named only where the DNA matches it firmly. Only some rows state a clone size, as once, few, many or a class for expanded clones.

clone size	D gene	J gene	V gene	CDR3 DNA	CDR3 protein
NA	NA	TRBJ2-7	TRBV6-5	TGTGCCAGCAGTTACTTCGCAGGGGACTACGAGCAGTACTTC	CASSYFAGDYEQYF
few	NA	TRBJ1-6	TRBV7-2	TGTGCCAGCAGCCCCGGTGCTTATAATTCACCCCTCCACTTT	CASSPGAYNSPLHF
few	TRBD1	TRBJ2-5	TRBV5-1	TGCGCCAGCAGCTCGACAGGGGCGAGCCAAGAGACCCAGTACTTC	CASSSTGASQETQYF
NA	TRBD2	TRBJ2-1	TRBV27	TGTGCCAGCAGTCCGACTAGCGGGGGGGCCTGGAATGAGCAGTTCTTC	CASSPTSGGAWNEQFF
NA	TRBD2	TRBJ2-2	TRBV6-2/TRBV6-3	TGTGCCAGCAGCCGTTGGGACTATAACACCGGGGAGCTGTTTTTT	CASSRWDYNTGELFF
NA	NA	TRBJ1-5	TRBV11-2	TGTGCCAGCAGCTTACAGGGGAGGAATCAGCCCCAGCATTTT	CASSLQGRNQPQHF
NA	NA	TRBJ1-5	TRBV7-8	TGTGCCAGCAGCTTAGTTGGGGCAGGCCTTAATCAGCCCCAGCATTTT	CASSLVGAGLNQPQHF
NA	NA	TRBJ2-5	TRBV6-1	TGTGCCAGCAGTGTAAACAGCCTAAGTCAAGAGACCCAGTACTTC	CASSVNSLSQETQYF
few	TRBD2	TRBJ2-1	TRBV20-1	TGCAGTGCTAGAGATCCGATAGCGGGGGATCGGGGCAATGAGCAGTTCTTC	CSARDPIAGDRGNEQFF
NA	TRBD2	TRBJ2-1	TRBV6-2/TRBV6-3	TGTGCCAGCGCCCCGTTTGCCAGCGGGAGGTTTTCTTTGTACAATGAGCAGTTCTTC	CASAPFASGRFSLYNEQFF
NA	TRBD2	TRBJ2-1	TRBV11-2	TGTGCCAGCAGCTTAGATAAGGCTAGCGGGAGGGCGGGCAATGAGCAGTTCTTC	CASSLDKASGRAGNEQFF
few	NA	TRBJ2-1	TRBV13	TGTGCCAGCAGTAAGAGGGGAGTACAAAGTGAGCAGTTCTTC	CASSKRGVQSEQFF
few	TRBD2	TRBJ2-1	TRBV12-3/TRBV12-4	TGTGCCAGCAGTCCTACCCTACTAGCGGGGGACTCCTACAATGAGCAGTTCTTC	CASSPTLLAGDSYNEQFF
NA	TRBD1	TRBJ1-2	TRBV7-3	TGTGCCAGCAGCCCGACAGGGGGCCAAACCAACTATGGCTACACCTTC	CASSPTGGQTNYGYTF
NA	NA	TRBJ2-7	TRBV6-1	TGTGCCAGCAGACCAGTGGCCCACGAGCAGTACTTC	CASRPVAHEQYF
NA	NA	TRBJ2-1	TRBV27	TGTGCCAGCAGTTTATGGGGCCTAGCGACCGCTGAGCAGTTCTTC	CASSLWGLATAEQFF
few	TRBD2	TRBJ2-7	TRBV7-2	TGTGCCAGCAGCCCCGGGACTAGCGGGCGGGCCGGAAAGTACTTC	CASSPGTSGRAGKYF
few	NA	TRBJ2-5	TRBV5-1	TGCGCCAGCAGACCCAGGGGCCAACAAGAGACCCAGTACTTC	CASRPRGQQETQYF
NA	NA	TRBJ2-2	TRBV5-1	TGCGCCAGGATACAGGGTAGTGCCACCGGGGAGCTGTTTTTT	CARIQGSATGELFF
NA	NA	TRBJ2-1	TRBV12-3/TRBV12-4	TGTGCCAGCAGTCTTTTCAACAATGAGCAGTTCTTC	CASSLFNNEQFF
NA	TRBD2	TRBJ2-7	TRBV7-2	TGTGCCAGCGCCTTAGCGGGGGGTTCCTACGAGCAGTACTTC	CASALAGGSYEQYF
few	TRBD1	TRBJ2-7	TRBV4-1	TGCGCCAGCAGCCCAACAGGGGGGTTCTCCTACGAGCAGTACTTC	CASSPTGGFSYEQYF
NA	NA	TRBJ2-5	TRBV11-2	TGTGCCAGCAGCTGGGGGGCCAGACAAGAGACCCAGTACTTC	CASSWGARQETQYF
NA	TRBD2	TRBJ2-1	TRBV24-1	TGTGCCACCAGTGACCCTCCCGGGGGGAGGGCCTACAATGAGCAGTTCTTC	CATSDPPGGRAYNEQFF
NA	TRBD1	TRBJ2-1	TRBV7-2	TGTGCCAGCAAATCCGGGACAGCGTACAATGAGCAGTTCTTC	CASKSGTAYNEQFF
few	NA	TRBJ2-7	TRBV30	TGTGCCTGGAGTCGAGGGACACCCTACGAGCAGTACTTC	CAWSRGTPYEQYF
NA	NA	TRBJ2-2	TRBV9	TGTGCCAGCAGCCCCCGGGTGGGTCGGGGCACCGGGGAGCTGTTTTTT	CASSPRVGRGTGELFF
NA	NA	TRBJ1-2	TRBV20-1	TGCAGTGCTAGGAGGGATCTTGACTATGGCTACACCTTC	CSARRDLDYGYTF
NA	TRBD2	TRBJ2-1	TRBV29-1	TGCAGCGTGGCGGGTAGCGGGAGTCAAAATGAGCAGTTCTTC	CSVAGSGSQNEQFF
NA	NA	TRBJ2-1	TRBV4-2	TGTGCCAGCAGCAAGACATCCTATGAGCAGTTCTTC	CASSKTSYEQFF
many	TRBD1	TRBJ2-1	TRBV4-1	TGCGCCAGCAGCCAAGGGCCAGGGGGTTTCAATGAGCAGTTCTTC	CASSQGPGGFNEQFF
once	NA	TRBJ1-1	TRBV3-1	TGTGCCAGCAGCCATGAGACAGCTACTGAAGCTTTCTTT	CASSHETATEAFF